The 3 T cell receptor beta chains given below trace back to one sample, sequenced in a study of blood T cell repertoires in COVID-19. Produced via immunoSEQ multiplex PCR; TCRdb's table is partial and in-frame only. The sample contains over 150,000 clones, about 87% of which appear only once. Specimen: peripheral blood. The receptor set was obtained from a man in his 60s with COVID-19, enrolled during active disease.

The chain has TRBV5-1 and TRBJ1-3; tentative D call: TRBD1 (5 bases). CDR3 length equals 16 residues. Germline assignment: CDR1 SGHRS and CDR2 YFSETQ. Trimming left V 0 bases short and J 1 base short, with 11 bases between. The CDR3 region has the DNA TGCGCCAGCAGCTTGGGGCCAGGGAAGTCTGGAAACACCATATATTTT. Its translation: CASSLGPGKSGNTIYF. The variable domain in full, completed from reference TRBV5-1 and TRBJ1-3, reads KAGVTQTPRYLIKTRGQQVTLSCSPISGHRSVSWYQQTPGQGLQFLFEYFSETQRNKGNFPGRFSGRQFSNSRSEMNVSTLELGDSALYLCASSLGPGKSGNTIYFGEGSWLTVV.

The rearrangement links TRBV12-3 or TRBV12-4 to TRBJ1-5; unclear D gene. The CDR3 contains 12 residues. With 1 base removed from V and 9 bases from J, the gap between germline ends came to 7 bases. CDR3 bases: TGTGCCAGCAGTTTAGGGCATCGGCCCCAGCATTTT. Its translation: CASSLGHRPQHF.

In DNA form, the CDR3 reads TGTGCCATCAGTGAGTCCTCGGCAGGGAGGAATGAGCAGTTCTTC. Translated, it gives CAISESSAGRNEQFF. The rearrangement joins TRBV10-3 to TRBJ2-1; maybe TRBD2 (6 bases). The ends were cut back, 0 bases at V and 7 bases at J, with 13 bases in the middle. The CDR3 contains 15 residues. Germline V gene data show CDR1 as ENHRY and CDR2 as SYGVKD.